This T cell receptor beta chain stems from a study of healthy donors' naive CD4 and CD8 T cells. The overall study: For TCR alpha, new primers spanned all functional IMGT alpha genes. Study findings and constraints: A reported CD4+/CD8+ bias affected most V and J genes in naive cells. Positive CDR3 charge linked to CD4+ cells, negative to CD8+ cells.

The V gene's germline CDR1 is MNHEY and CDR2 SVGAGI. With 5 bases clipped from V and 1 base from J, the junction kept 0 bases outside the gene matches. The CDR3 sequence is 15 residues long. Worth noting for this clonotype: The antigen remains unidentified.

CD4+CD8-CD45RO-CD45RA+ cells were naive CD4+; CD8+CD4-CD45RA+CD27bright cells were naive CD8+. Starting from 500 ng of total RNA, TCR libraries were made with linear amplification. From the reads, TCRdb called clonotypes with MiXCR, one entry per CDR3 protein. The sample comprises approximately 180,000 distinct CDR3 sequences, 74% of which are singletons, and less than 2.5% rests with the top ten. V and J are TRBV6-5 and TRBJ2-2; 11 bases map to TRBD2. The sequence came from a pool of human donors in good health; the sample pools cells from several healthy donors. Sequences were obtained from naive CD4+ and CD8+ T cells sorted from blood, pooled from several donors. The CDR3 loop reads CASSTSGRNTGELFF. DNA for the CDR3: TGTGCCAGCAGTACTAGCGGGAGGAACACCGGGGAGCTGTTTTTT.